One and the same sample provided the 9 T cell receptor beta chains below, sequenced in a study of Ad26.COV2.S vaccination and SARS-CoV-2 variants. As to treatment: 19 received Ad26.COV2.S at low or high dose, single or two shots; about 5 received placebo; per-sample allocation not given. Specimen acquisition occurred on day 63 following the initial vaccine or placebo injection. Assay used: immunoSEQ multiplex PCR; TCRdb lists only in-frame clones, some missing. The data show roughly 350,000 clones, about 88% seen once. The sequencing here drew on peripheral blood, taken in a trial of Ad26.COV2.S vaccine versus placebo. All receptors derive from a person between 18 and 59 years old who received the Ad26.COV2.S COVID-19 vaccine or a placebo.

The V gene is TRBV7-9, the J gene TRBJ2-4, with D possibly TRBD1 on 5 matching bases. V was shortened by 6 bases and J by 5 bases, with 20 bases between the two germline ends. Germline assignment: CDR1 SEHNR and CDR2 FQNEAQ (reference sequence). The CDR3 totals 16 residues. The chain's CDR3 is CASRPTGGVDQNIQYF. The CDR3 DNA reads as TGTGCCAGCAGACCAACAGGCGGTGTTGACCAAAACATTCAGTACTTC.

The chain links TRBV6-5 to TRBJ1-1, with 7 bases lining up with TRBD1. The CDR3 extends over 14 amino acids. J gave up 5 bases and V 6 bases, and 9 bases lay outside the gene matches. Germline CDR1 MNHEY, CDR2 SVGAGI. The CDR3 region has the DNA TGTGCCAGCAGCCCGCAGGGGGGTGGGACTGAAGCTTTCTTT. It translates to CASSPQGGGTEAFF.

DNA of the CDR3: TGTGCCAGCAGCTTAGGGCAGGGGTTGCGGGGCTACACCTTC. Translated: CASSLGQGLRGYTF. The gene calls are TRBV7-3 and TRBJ1-2; possibly TRBD1 for D (6 bases). Germline V gene lookup returns CDR1 SGHTA and CDR2 FQGTGA. Trimming stripped 2 bases from V and 8 bases from J, with 15 bases between. This CDR3 is built from 14 residues.

The rearrangement joins TRBV7-3 to TRBJ2-5; TRBD2 aligns across 14 bases. The junction had 12 bases not matched to a gene; V was cut back by 2 bases and J by 4 bases. Germline V gives CDR1 SGHTA, CDR2 FQGTGA. The CDR3 covers 19 residues. CDR3 sequence reads: CASSLPGGTSGSSRETQYF. CDR3 DNA: TGTGCCAGCAGCTTACCGGGGGGGACTAGCGGGAGTTCACGAGAGACCCAGTACTTC.

The chain couples TRBV3-1 (or the pseudogene TRBV3-2) to TRBJ2-2; 10 bases agree with TRBD1. Losses at the gene ends were 5 bases for V and 8 bases for J; bases not matched to a gene: 8. Germline V CDR1 and CDR2: LGHDT, YNNKEL (reference sequence). CDR3 size: 15 residues. For the CDR3, the DNA is TGTGCCAGCAGCTATCCGGGACAGGGGACTGGGGAGCTGTTTTTT. This codes for CASSYPGQGTGELFF.

V and J are TRBV4-1 and TRBJ2-1; 9 bases match TRBD2. Germline V lookup: CDR1 MGHRA, CDR2 YSYEKL. Trimming removed 6 bases from V and 5 bases from J; junction bases left unmatched: 11. CDR3 size: 16 residues. CDR3: CASREVGLAWNNEQFF. Written as DNA, the CDR3 is TGCGCCAGCAGGGAGGTCGGACTAGCGTGGAACAATGAGCAGTTCTTC.

The chain combines TRBV11-2 with TRBJ2-3, with D perhaps TRBD1 (6 bases). Per the germline V gene, CDR1 is SGHAT and CDR2 is FQNNGV. Trimming took off 5 bases at V and 6 bases at J, with 9 bases between the two ends. The CDR3 runs to 12 residues. CDR3 DNA sequence: TGTGCCAGCAGCCGGGACATCGATACGCAGTATTTT. Its translation is CASSRDIDTQYF.

This clone was counted a single time. V usage is TRBV9 and J usage is TRBJ2-2; D might be TRBD2 (7 bases). The CDR3 loop spans 15 amino acids. The V gene lost 3 bases and the J gene lost 7 bases, with 16 bases spanning the gap. The V gene's germline CDR1 is SGDLS and CDR2 YYNGEE. The CDR3 DNA is TGTGCCAGCAGCGCCAGGGGAGGGGTCGGCGGGGAGCTGTTTTTT. Its protein product is CASSARGGVGGELFF.

This chain's CDR3 is CASSSSSGGATGELFF. The CDR3 region has the DNA TGTGCCAGCAGCTCAAGTAGCGGGGGGGCCACCGGGGAGCTGTTTTTT. The V call is TRBV7-8, the J call TRBJ2-2; 11 bases agree with TRBD2. Germline loops: CDR1 SGHVS, CDR2 FQNEAQ. The CDR3 runs 16 residues. J gave up 4 bases and V 4 bases, and 5 bases lay outside the gene matches.